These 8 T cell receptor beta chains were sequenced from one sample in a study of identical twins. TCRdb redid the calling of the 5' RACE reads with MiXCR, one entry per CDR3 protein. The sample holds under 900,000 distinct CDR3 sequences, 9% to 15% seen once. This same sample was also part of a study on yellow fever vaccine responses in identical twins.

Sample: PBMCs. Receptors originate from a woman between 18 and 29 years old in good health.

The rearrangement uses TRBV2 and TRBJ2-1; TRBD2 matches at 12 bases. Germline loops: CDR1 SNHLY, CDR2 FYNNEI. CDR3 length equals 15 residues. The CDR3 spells CASLGLAGFSNEQFF. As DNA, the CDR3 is TGTGCTAGCTTAGGACTAGCGGGATTTAGCAATGAGCAGTTCTTC.

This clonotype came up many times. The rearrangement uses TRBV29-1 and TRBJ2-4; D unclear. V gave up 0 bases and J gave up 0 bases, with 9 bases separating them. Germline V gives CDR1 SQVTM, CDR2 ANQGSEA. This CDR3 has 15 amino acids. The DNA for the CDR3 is TGCAGCGTTGAAGATCCGCAGGTAGCCAAAAACATTCAGTACTTC. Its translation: CSVEDPQVAKNIQYF.

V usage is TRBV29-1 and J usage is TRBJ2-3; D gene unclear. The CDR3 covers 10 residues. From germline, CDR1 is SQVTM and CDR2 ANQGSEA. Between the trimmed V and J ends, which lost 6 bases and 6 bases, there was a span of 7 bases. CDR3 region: CSVGMDTQYF. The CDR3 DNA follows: TGCAGCGTGGGAATGGATACGCAGTATTTT.

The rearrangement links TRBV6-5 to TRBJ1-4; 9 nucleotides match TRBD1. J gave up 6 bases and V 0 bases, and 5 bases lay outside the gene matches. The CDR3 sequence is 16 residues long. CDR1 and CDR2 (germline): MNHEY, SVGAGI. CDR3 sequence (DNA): TGTGCCAGCAGTTACTCCTGGACAGGGGTGGATGAAAAACTGTTTTTT. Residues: CASSYSWTGVDEKLFF.

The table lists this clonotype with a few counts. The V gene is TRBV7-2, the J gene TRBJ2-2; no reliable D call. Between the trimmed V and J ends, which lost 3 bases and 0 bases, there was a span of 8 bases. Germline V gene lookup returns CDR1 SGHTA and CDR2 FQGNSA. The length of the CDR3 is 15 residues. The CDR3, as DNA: TGTGCCAGCAGCTTGAATAATCCGAACACCGGGGAGCTGTTTTTT. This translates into CASSLNNPNTGELFF. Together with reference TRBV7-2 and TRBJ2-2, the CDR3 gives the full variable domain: GAGVSQSPSNKVTEKGKDVELRCDPISGHTALYWYRQSLGQGLEFLIYFQGNSAPDKSGLPSDRFSAERTGGSVSTLTIQRTQQEDSAVYLCASSLNNPNTGELFFGEGSRLTVL.

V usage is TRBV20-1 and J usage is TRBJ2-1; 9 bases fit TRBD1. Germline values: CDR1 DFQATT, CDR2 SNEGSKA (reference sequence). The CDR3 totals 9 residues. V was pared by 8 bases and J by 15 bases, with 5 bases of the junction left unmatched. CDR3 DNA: TGCAGTTCGGGACAGGGTGGGTTCTTC. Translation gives CSSGQGGFF.

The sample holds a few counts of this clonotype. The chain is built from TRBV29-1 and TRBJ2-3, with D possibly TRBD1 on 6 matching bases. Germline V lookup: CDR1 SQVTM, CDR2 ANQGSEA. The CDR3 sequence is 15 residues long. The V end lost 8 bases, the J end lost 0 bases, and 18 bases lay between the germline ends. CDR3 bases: TGCAGCCTGGACAGAGTTGCTTCAAGCACAGATACGCAGTATTTT. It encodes CSLDRVASSTDTQYF.

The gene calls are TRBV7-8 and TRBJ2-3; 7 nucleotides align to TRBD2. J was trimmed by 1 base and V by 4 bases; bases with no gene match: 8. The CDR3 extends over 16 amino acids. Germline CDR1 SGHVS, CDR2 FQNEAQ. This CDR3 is CASSSTREARTDTQYF. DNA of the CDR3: TGTGCCAGCAGCTCCACCCGGGAGGCCCGCACAGATACGCAGTATTTT.